What follows are 27 T cell receptor beta chains derived from one specimen sequenced in a study of tumor-infiltrating lymphocytes in oesophageal squamous cell carcinoma. TCRdb re-derived calls from the PCR reads in MiXCR, one entry per CDR3 protein. The table shows 15,000 or so distinct CDR3 sequences, with 47% occurring only once. The sequenced sample was normal esophageal tissue next to the tumor. These receptors were collected from a female donor with esophageal squamous cell carcinoma.

This clonotype was seen more than once but under ten times. The V gene is TRBV12-3 or TRBV12-4, the J gene TRBJ2-7; D is unclear. Trimming took off 1 base at V and 5 bases at J, with 9 bases between the two ends. The CDR3 contains 13 residues. CDR3 residues: CASSLGPSDEQYF. The CDR3 bases are TGTGCCAGCAGTTTAGGACCCTCTGACGAGCAGTACTTC.

This clonotype was recorded a few times. The V and J genes are TRBV11-2 and TRBJ2-1; D gene ambiguous. The last part of the DNA fits TRBJ2-7 better; the J call may be wrong. This CDR3 has 15 residues. Germline V lookup: CDR1 SGHAT, CDR2 FQNNGV. The CDR3 nucleotides are TGTGCCAGCAGCTTAGAATGGGGTCCGCTATACGAGCAGTACTTC. This codes for CASSLEWGPLYEQYF.

This clonotype was seen repeatedly, ten times or more. The chain links TRBV24-1 to TRBJ2-5; D perhaps matches TRBD1 (7 bases). Germline loops: CDR1 KGHDR, CDR2 SFDVKD. CDR3 size: 16 residues. Trimming took off 6 bases at V and 5 bases at J, with 21 bases between the two ends. CDR3 loop: CATSKARGALGETQYF. CDR3 bases: TGTGCCACCAGTAAAGCCAGGGGGGCCTTGGGGGAGACCCAGTACTTC.

This clonotype was detected many times. Written as DNA, the CDR3 is TGTGCCAGCACCTCTTTTACTAGCGGGGACAATGAGCAGTTCTTC. Translated: CASTSFTSGDNEQFF. This sequence joins TRBV5-4 and TRBJ2-1; 10 nucleotides align to TRBD2. V shed 6 bases, J shed 5 bases, and the junction held 8 bases outside the gene matches. The CDR3 sequence is 15 residues long. CDR1 is SGHNT, CDR2 YYREEE, per germline (reference sequence).

This chain joins TRBV28 and TRBJ2-3, with a weak D call TRBD2 (7 bases). The J call may not be correct, given that the DNA end is closer to TRBJ2-7. The germline V gene has CDR1 MDHEN and CDR2 SYDVKM. CDR3 size: 17 residues. DNA for the CDR3: TGTGCCAGCAGTTCCCCTCCGGGGGCTAGCGGTTTGGAAGAGCAGTACTTC. Amino acids: CASSSPPGASGLEEQYF.

The chain recombines TRBV7-2 with TRBJ1-1; tentative D call: TRBD1 (5 bases). TRBJ2-3 explains the end of the DNA better; the J call may be wrong. This CDR3 has 15 amino acids. Germline CDR1 and CDR2: SGHTA and FQGNSA. CDR3 sequence: CASSFTQASRDTQYF. CDR3 DNA sequence: TGTGCCAGCAGCTTCACACAGGCTTCAAGGGATACGCAGTATTTT.

This clonotype was counted many times. The V and J genes are TRBV27 and TRBJ2-1; maybe TRBD1 (6 bases). CDR3 length: 13 amino acids. Germline V gene sequence: CDR1 MNHEY, CDR2 SMNVEV (reference sequence). Trimming shortened V by 6 bases and J by 12 bases, and 18 bases separated the two germline ends. CDR3 residues: CASSPTDRRRQFF. For the CDR3, the DNA is TGTGCCAGCAGCCCTACTGACAGGAGACGGCAGTTCTTC.

This clonotype was counted many times. The chain employs TRBV19 and TRBJ2-1; the D gene is possibly TRBD1 (6 bases). Germline CDR1 reads LNHDA; CDR2 reads SQIVND (reference sequence). V lost 10 bases and J lost 0, with 10 bases in between. The CDR3 consists of 13 residues. CDR3 residues: CATRGNSYNEQFF. Written as DNA, the CDR3 is TGTGCCACTAGGGGGAACTCCTACAATGAGCAGTTCTTC.

The V call is TRBV3-1, the J call TRBJ1-5; D might be TRBD1 (5 bases). The CDR3 covers 19 residues. V lost 1 base, J lost 0 bases, and 19 bases lay in between. Germline CDR1 is LGHDT and CDR2 is YNNKEL (reference sequence). CDR3 sequence reads: CASSQAGAGHFYSNQPQHF. Here the CDR3 DNA reads TGTGCCAGCAGCCAAGCTGGGGCAGGTCATTTTTATAGCAATCAGCCCCAGCATTTT.

The genes are TRBV7-2 and TRBJ2-1, with 7 bases identical to TRBD2. CDR1 and CDR2 (germline): SGHTA, FQGNSA. V gave up 3 bases and J gave up 9 bases; unmatched junction bases: 8. The CDR3 has 14 residues. The CDR3 DNA follows: TGTGCCAGCAGCTTTCCTAGCGGACCGCGTGAGCAGTTCTTC. Its translation is CASSFPSGPREQFF.

In its sample, this clonotype was seen many times. The chain combines TRBV11-3 with TRBJ2-2; the D gene is possibly TRBD1 (6 bases). Germline assignment: CDR1 SGHNT and CDR2 YENEEA. This CDR3 region has 14 residues. V lost 3 bases, J lost 3 bases, and 8 bases lay in between. CDR3 nucleotides: TGTGCCAGCAGCTTCGGACAGTACACCGGGGAGCTGTTTTTT. Translating it yields CASSFGQYTGELFF.

In its sample, this clonotype was seen many times. The chain is built from TRBV4-3 and TRBJ2-7; 8 bases are a match to TRBD2. CDR3 size: 16 residues. J lost 0 bases, V lost 0 bases, and 4 bases had no gene match. The germline V gene encodes CDR1 LGHNA and CDR2 YSLEER. CDR3 protein: CASSQEAGVSSYEQYF. The CDR3 nucleotides are TGCGCCAGCAGCCAAGAAGCGGGAGTAAGCTCCTACGAGCAGTACTTC.

This clonotype has more than one count but fewer than ten. The chain has TRBV28 and TRBJ2-5; unclear D gene. With the DNA end fitting TRBJ2-7 better, the J assignment may be wrong. The V gene's germline CDR1 is MDHEN and CDR2 SYDVKM. The CDR3 has 14 amino acids. The DNA of the CDR3 is TGTGCCAGCAGTTTATTTCCCGGGTCCTACGAGCAGTACTTC. Protein product: CASSLFPGSYEQYF.

The chain is built from TRBV7-2 and TRBJ2-7; 8 bases agree with TRBD1. V gave up 5 bases and J gave up 2 bases; unmatched junction bases: 8. The CDR3 has 15 amino acids. Germline CDR1 reads SGHTA; CDR2 reads FQGNSA. CDR3 protein: CASSLITGQAYEQYF. CDR3 nucleotide sequence: TGTGCCAGCAGCCTAATTACGGGACAGGCCTACGAGCAGTACTTC.

This clonotype was detected only once. The CDR3 is CAAGAGGGTGELFF. In DNA form, the CDR3 reads TGTGCGGCCGGGGCGGGAGGCGGCACCGGGGAGCTGTTTTTT. The chain employs TRBV10-3 and TRBJ2-2, with TRBD2 matching 8 bases. This CDR3 has 14 amino acids. CDR1 and CDR2 (germline): ENHRY, SYGVKD.

This clonotype was counted many times. Being one base from a much bigger clone, this may be a read error. This chain uses TRBV11-2 with TRBJ2-1; 8 bases agree with TRBD2. The J call may be faulty, since TRBJ2-7 better matches the DNA end. CDR1 and CDR2 (germline): SGHAT, FQNNGV. This CDR3 region has 16 residues. CDR3 coding DNA: TGTGCCAGCAGCCGGCGGGGGAGCGGGGGCTACAATGAGCAGTACTTC. The encoded protein is CASSRRGSGGYNEQYF.

This clonotype was recorded a few times. This chain connects TRBV6-1 to TRBJ2-1; 7 nucleotides agree with TRBD1. The closer fit of TRBJ2-5 to the DNA end suggests the J call may be wrong. This CDR3 has 15 amino acids. Germline V lookup: CDR1 MNHNS, CDR2 SASEGT. The chain's CDR3 is CASSENRGVQETQYF. Written as DNA, the CDR3 is TGTGCCAGCAGTGAAAACAGGGGCGTTCAAGAGACCCAGTACTTC.

This rearrangement joins TRBV7-2 to TRBJ2-4; tentatively, D is TRBD2 (5 bases). The better agreement between TRBJ2-7 and the DNA end casts doubt on the J call. Germline V lookup: CDR1 SGHTA, CDR2 FQGNSA. This CDR3 is 15 amino acids long. The CDR3, as DNA: TGTGCCAGCAGCTCCGCAAGCGGACCCTCCTACGAGCAGTACTTC. Translation: CASSSASGPSYEQYF.

This clonotype appeared many times. V and J are TRBV6-1 and TRBJ1-1; unclear D gene. V dropped 7 bases and J dropped 1 base, with 10 bases sitting between them. CDR1 and CDR2 (germline): MNHNS, SASEGT. This CDR3 has 13 residues. DNA of the CDR3: TGTGCCAGCACCCACTCAAAGAACACTGAAGCTTTCTTT. Encoded protein: CASTHSKNTEAFF.

This chain joins TRBV7-3 and TRBJ2-3; no reliable D call. The germline V gene has CDR1 SGHTA and CDR2 FQGTGA. The CDR3 is 13 amino acids. V was cut by 2 bases and J by 1 base, with 4 bases left in between. The CDR3 spells CASSLSRTDTQYF. CDR3 nucleotide sequence: TGTGCCAGCAGCTTATCACGCACAGATACGCAGTATTTT.

Comment on this clonotype: Without the conserved terminal phenylalanine or tryptophan, this CDR3 likely stems from a read error. The limits of the CDR3 on the DNA are not certain, so only TCRdb's listed CDR3 is given. The rearrangement uses TRBV10-1 and TRBJ2-7. The CDR3 has 15 amino acids, counting both end residues. Germline CDR1 WNHNN, CDR2 SYGVQD (reference sequence). The chain's CDR3 is CASSERQNYGYTFGS.

This clonotype is medium-sized in the sample. The genes are TRBV6-1 and TRBJ2-3, with 11 bases that match TRBD1. The CDR3 consists of 18 residues. Germline V CDR1 and CDR2: MNHNS, SASEGT. Trimming removed 1 base from V and 5 bases from J; junction bases left unmatched: 11. CDR3 DNA sequence: TGTGCCAGCAGTGAAGTCCTCCTTGGACAGGGGGCAGTAGATACGCAGTATTTT. Amino acid sequence: CASSEVLLGQGAVDTQYF.

V and J are TRBV24-1 and TRBJ2-1; 7 positions agree with TRBD2. Germline-derived CDR1 and CDR2 are KGHDR and SFDVKD. The J segment lost 3 bases and the V segment lost 3 bases, leaving 7 bases of the junction unmatched. The CDR3 runs to 16 residues. The CDR3 is CATSDPTSFGYNEQFF. In DNA, the CDR3 is TGTGCCACCAGTGATCCGACTAGCTTTGGCTACAATGAGCAGTTCTTC.

A remark on this clonotype: The missing conserved phenylalanine or tryptophan at the end of this CDR3 makes a read error likely. It is unclear where the CDR3 begins or ends on the DNA, so no DNA is shown, and the CDR3 is as TCRdb lists it. This chain connects TRBV27 to TRBJ2-5; TRBD1 reflects the table's D call only, with no check against the DNA. Germline CDR1 MNHEY, CDR2 SMNVEV (reference sequence). The length of the CDR3 is 16 amino acids, counting both ends. CDR3 sequence reads: CASSLSQGRSPLHFGN.

This clonotype showed up just a few times. The genes are TRBV6-1 and TRBJ1-2; no reliable D call. Germline values: CDR1 MNHNS, CDR2 SASEGT. The CDR3 sequence is 12 residues long. The V and J ends lost 0 bases and 4 bases respectively, with 3 bases between them. CDR3 nucleotide sequence: TGTGCCAGCAGTGAAGCAGGCTATGGCTACACCTTC. Its translation: CASSEAGYGYTF.

About this clonotype itself: A clone one base away is much larger, so this may be a read error. The missing conserved phenylalanine or tryptophan at the end of this CDR3 makes a read error likely. The V and J genes are TRBV4-3 and TRBJ2-5; D perhaps matches TRBD1 (6 bases). V was clipped by 0 bases and J by 4 bases, with 12 bases between them. The CDR3 runs 15 residues. CDR1 is LGHNA, CDR2 YSLEER, per germline. The CDR3 region is CASSQEGRGPETQYL. CDR3 in DNA: TGCGCCAGCAGCCAAGAGGGCAGGGGACCAGAGACCCAGTACTTA.

The rearrangement uses TRBV7-6 and TRBJ2-7, with D hard to call. This CDR3 is built from 13 residues. Germline values: CDR1 SGHVS, CDR2 FNYEAQ. With 4 bases removed from V and 4 bases from J, the gap between germline ends came to 11 bases. The CDR3 protein is CASSSTPRYEQYF. The CDR3 bases are TGTGCCAGCAGCTCTACCCCCAGGTACGAGCAGTACTTC.